This is a list of T cell receptor beta chains from one sample in a study of CD8 T cells in Susac syndrome. TCRdb reanalysed the immunoSEQ multiplex PCR reads using MiXCR and keeps one entry per CDR3 protein. The sample shows about 80,000 distinct CDR3 sequences, 90% to 95% of them seen only once. Material for sequencing was CD8+ T cells from PBMCs. Receptor source: a human donor in good health. The CDR3 runs from the conserved cysteine through the conserved F or W. The D gene is left open where the match is weak. A clone size is listed for some rows: how often the clone was seen (once, few, many), or a class if it is expanded.

V gene	J gene	D gene	clone size	CDR3 DNA	CDR3 protein
TRBV7-6	TRBJ1-3	NA	NA	TGTGCCAGCAGCTCAGGGATAAACACCATATATTTT	CASSSGINTIYF
TRBV27	TRBJ1-5	NA	NA	TGTGCCAGCGCCGGGCAAATTAATCAGCCCCAGCATTTT	CASAGQINQPQHF
TRBV20-1	TRBJ2-1	NA	NA	TGCAGTGCTAGACTCTTGGGGGCGGGAAATGAGCAGTTCTTC	CSARLLGAGNEQFF
TRBV27	TRBJ1-5	NA	NA	TGTGCCAGCTGGGGGGGCGGTCAGCCCCAGCATTTT	CASWGGGQPQHF
TRBV7-2	TRBJ2-5	TRBD2	NA	TGTGCCAGCAGCTCTATAGCGGGAGGCCGACACCAAGAGACCCAGTACTTC	CASSSIAGGRHQETQYF
TRBV5-1	TRBJ1-1	NA	NA	TGCGCCAGCAGCTTGACAGATTTGAACACTGAAGCTTTCTTT	CASSLTDLNTEAFF
TRBV4-2	TRBJ2-1	NA	NA	TGTGCCAGCAGCCATCGCAATGGTAACCAGTTCTTC	CASSHRNGNQFF
TRBV9	TRBJ1-5	NA	NA	TGTGCCAGCAGCGTCGGTGGTAGCAATCAGCCCCAGCATTTT	CASSVGGSNQPQHF
TRBV20-1	TRBJ2-1	NA	NA	TGCAGTGCTAATGACAAGAGCTCCTACAATGAGCAGTTCTTC	CSANDKSSYNEQFF
TRBV9	TRBJ2-1	TRBD2	NA	TGTGCCAGCAGCGCGAGTAGCGGGGGGGATGAGCAGTTCTTC	CASSASSGGDEQFF
TRBV5-4	TRBJ2-2	TRBD2	few	TGTGCCAGCAGCTCACTAGCGGCGAACACCGGGGAGCTGTTTTTT	CASSSLAANTGELFF
TRBV6-2/TRBV6-3	TRBJ2-7	NA	NA	TGTGCCAGCAGGGGGCCTTCCTACGAGCAGTACTTC	CASRGPSYEQYF
TRBV15	TRBJ2-3	TRBD2	NA	TGTGCCACCAGCCTGACTAGCGGGGGGCCCACAGATACGCAGTATTTT	CATSLTSGGPTDTQYF
TRBV5-4	TRBJ2-4	NA	NA	TGTGCCAGCAGCTTGGAGGGGGAGTATAACATTCAGTACTTC	CASSLEGEYNIQYF
TRBV20-1	TRBJ2-3	TRBD1	NA	TGCAGTGGCTGGACAGGGGGAGAGGATACGCAGTATTTT	CSGWTGGEDTQYF
TRBV2	TRBJ2-7	NA	NA	TGTGCCAGCAAGGGTTACGAGCAGTACTTC	CASKGYEQYF
TRBV7-6	TRBJ1-1	TRBD1	NA	TGTGCCAGCAGAGGACAGGGGAGCACTGAAGCTTTCTTT	CASRGQGSTEAFF
TRBV10-3	TRBJ2-1	NA	NA	TGTGCCATCAGTGAGTCACAGGTATTCAATGAGCAGTTCTTC	CAISESQVFNEQFF
TRBV4-1	TRBJ1-6	NA	NA	TGCGCCAGCAGCCAAGGGAATTCACCCCTCCACTTT	CASSQGNSPLHF
TRBV29-1	TRBJ1-2	TRBD1	NA	TGCAGCGTTACAGGGGGGAATCATTATGGCTACACCTTC	CSVTGGNHYGYTF
TRBV20-1	TRBJ1-1	NA	NA	TGCAGTGCTAGAGATGAGGGGACTGAAGCTTTCTTT	CSARDEGTEAFF
TRBV13	TRBJ2-3	NA	NA	TGTGCCAGCAGCTTATACGCTAGCACAGATACGCAGTATTTT	CASSLYASTDTQYF
TRBV30	TRBJ1-4	NA	NA	TGTGCCTGCTCCCTCGAGGACAGTGCTAATGAAAAACTGTTTTTT	CACSLEDSANEKLFF
TRBV12-3/TRBV12-4	TRBJ2-2	TRBD2	NA	TGTGCCAGCAGTTTCCCCGGGACTAGCGGGAAGGACGGGGAGCTGTTTTTT	CASSFPGTSGKDGELFF
TRBV9	TRBJ2-3	TRBD2	NA	TGTGCCAGCAGCGTAGCTGGGACTAGCGGGGATACGCAGTATTTT	CASSVAGTSGDTQYF
TRBV28	TRBJ1-2	NA	NA	TGTGCCAGCAGTTTAAGATCAAGGGTCTATGGCTACACCTTC	CASSLRSRVYGYTF
TRBV12-3/TRBV12-4	TRBJ1-4	NA	NA	TGTGCCAGCACCACGGATGTCCTTTTT	CASTTDVLF
TRBV4-3	TRBJ2-7	TRBD1	NA	TGCGCCAGCAGCCAAGACCCAGGGGGCGGTTACGAGCAGTACTTC	CASSQDPGGGYEQYF
TRBV3-1	TRBJ2-7	NA	NA	TGTGCCAGCAGCCCACGAAAGGGGTTGACGGGATTCCACGAGCAGTACTTC	CASSPRKGLTGFHEQYF
TRBV12-3/TRBV12-4	TRBJ2-7	NA	NA	TGTGCCAGCGGGCCCTCCTACGAGCAGTACTTC	CASGPSYEQYF
TRBV7-2	TRBJ2-1	NA	NA	TGTGCCAGCAGCTTAGAGATCGGGCGAAACTCCTACAATGAGCAGTTCTTC	CASSLEIGRNSYNEQFF
TRBV27	TRBJ2-5	NA	once	TGTGCCAGCAGTGGCGCAGGGTACCAAGAGACCCAGTACTTC	CASSGAGYQETQYF
TRBV7-9	TRBJ2-3	NA	once	TGTGCCAGCAGCCCTACGACCCCAGATACGCAGTATTTT	CASSPTTPDTQYF
TRBV7-9	TRBJ1-1	NA	once	TGTGCCAGCAGCTTAGGTACGGGGCGGGCTGAAGCTTTCTTT	CASSLGTGRAEAFF